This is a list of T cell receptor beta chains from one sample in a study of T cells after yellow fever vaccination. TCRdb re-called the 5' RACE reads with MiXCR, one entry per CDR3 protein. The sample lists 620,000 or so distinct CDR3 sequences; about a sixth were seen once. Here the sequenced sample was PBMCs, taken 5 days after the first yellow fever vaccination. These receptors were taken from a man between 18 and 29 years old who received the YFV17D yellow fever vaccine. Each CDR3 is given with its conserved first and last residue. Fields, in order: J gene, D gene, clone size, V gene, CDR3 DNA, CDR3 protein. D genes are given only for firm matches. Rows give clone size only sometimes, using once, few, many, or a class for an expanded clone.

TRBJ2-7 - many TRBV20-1 TGCAGTGCTAGAGATAGTGCCGGTTTCTACGAGCAGTACTTC CSARDSAGFYEQYF
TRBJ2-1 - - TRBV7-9 TGTGCCAGCAGCTTAGAAGGCGCGTGGCAGTTCTTC CASSLEGAWQFF
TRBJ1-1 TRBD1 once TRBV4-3 TGCGCCAGCAGCCAAGAATGGCAGGGGGCTTTTGAAGCTTTCTTT CASSQEWQGAFEAFF
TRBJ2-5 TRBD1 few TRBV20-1 TGCAGTGCTAGAGATTACAGGGGAAAAGAGACCCAGTACTTC CSARDYRGKETQYF
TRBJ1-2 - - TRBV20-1 TGCAGTGCTCAGGGGCAGGGGCACTATGGCTACACCTTC CSAQGQGHYGYTF
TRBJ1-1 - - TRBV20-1 TGCAGTGCTAAGGAGGGCGCGAGGCCGGAAGCTTTCTTT CSAKEGARPEAFF
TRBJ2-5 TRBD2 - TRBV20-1 TGCAGTGCTCGACGCACGGCGGGGGAGACACGGGAGACCCAGTACTTC CSARRTAGETRETQYF
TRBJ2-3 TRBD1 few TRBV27 TGTGCCAGCAGAACTCAGGGGGCAACAGATACGCAGTATTTT CASRTQGATDTQYF
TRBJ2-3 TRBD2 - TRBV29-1 TGCAGCGTTGAAAAAGCGGGGGGGGCCACAGATACGCAGTATTTT CSVEKAGGATDTQYF
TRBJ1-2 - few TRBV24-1 TGTGCCACCAGTGATTCTAAACTTCGGGACACCTCTTATGGCTACACCTTC CATSDSKLRDTSYGYTF
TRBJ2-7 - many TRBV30 TGTGCCTGGAAAAAGGGGCCCTACGAGCAGTACTTC CAWKKGPYEQYF
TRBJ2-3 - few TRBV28 TGTGCCAGCGCCCCATTTAGCACAGATACGCAGTATTTT CASAPFSTDTQYF
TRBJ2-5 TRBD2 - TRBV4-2 TGTGCCAGCAGCCAAGTGGCTAGCGGGGGGGCCTGGGAGACCCAGTACTTC CASSQVASGGAWETQYF
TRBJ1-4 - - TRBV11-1 TGTGCCAGCAGCAAATACTCAACTAATGAAAAACTGTTTTTT CASSKYSTNEKLFF
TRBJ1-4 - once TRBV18 TGTGCCAGCTCACCACCAGGTCTCGCGGGTGAAAAACTGTTTTTT CASSPPGLAGEKLFF
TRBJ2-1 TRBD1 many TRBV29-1 TGCAGCGTTGAAGCGACAGGGTTAAGTTCTGAGCAGTTCTTC CSVEATGLSSEQFF
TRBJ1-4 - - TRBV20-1 TGCAGTGCTAGGAGCGCTCTCACTAATGAAAAACTGTTTTTT CSARSALTNEKLFF
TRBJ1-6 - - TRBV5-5 TGTGCCAGCAGCTTGGCCGGCGACCACTATAATTCACCCCTCCACTTT CASSLAGDHYNSPLHF
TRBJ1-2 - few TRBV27 TGTGCCAGCAGTACTCGGCCTCGCCCCTTCTATGGCTACACCTTC CASSTRPRPFYGYTF
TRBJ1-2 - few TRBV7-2 TGTGCCAGCAGCTTTAACCCACGAGGGGATGGCTACACCTTC CASSFNPRGDGYTF